This TCR beta chain was retrieved from a study of cytomegalovirus exposure and HLA in healthy donors. The germline V gene encodes CDR1 SGHRS and CDR2 YFSETQ. V was clipped by 4 bases and J by 0 bases; unmatched bases: 15. The CDR3 sequence is 18 residues long. PCR used 60 Vbeta primers and 13 Jbeta primers. Clones were sequenced by immunoSEQ multiplex PCR, and TCRdb holds only the in-frame ones, with some missing. Of approximately 210,000 clones in the sample, more than 75% were seen once. The TCR sequence derives from a woman under 30 in good health and CMV-seronegative. Sequenced sample: PBMCs. The V gene is TRBV5-1, the J gene TRBJ1-1, with 7 bases that match TRBD1. The CDR3 spells CASSPEPGQIKMNTEAFF. The CDR3 DNA is TGCGCCAGCAGCCCGGAACCGGGACAGATTAAAATGAACACTGAAGCTTTCTTT.